This T cell receptor beta chain is drawn from a study of blood T cell repertoires in COVID-19. Background on the study: T cells, B-cell-depleted T cells, or PBMCs provided the cDNA or gDNA that served as material.

The protocol was immunoSEQ multiplex PCR, while the TCRdb copy is restricted to in-frame clones and leaves out a portion. Of 150,000 to 180,000 clones in the sample, 85% were seen once. The CDR3 is 17 residues long. Germline V gene data show CDR1 as SGHNT and CDR2 as YYREEE (reference sequence). V dropped 3 bases and J dropped 0; count of bases not matched to a gene: 9. Followed over time, Seattle patients had been enrolled while infection was active. What was sequenced was peripheral blood. This sequence joins TRBV5-4 and TRBJ1-5, with 7 bases matching TRBD1. This TCR was recovered from a woman between 55 and 75 years old with COVID-19, enrolled during active disease. The CDR3 nucleotides are TGTGCCAGCAGCTACTCGCCGGGACAGTATAGCAATCAGCCCCAGCATTTT. It specifies CASSYSPGQYSNQPQHF.